This T cell receptor beta chain was identified in a study of T cells after yellow fever vaccination. About the study: Preparation of the low-cell-number fractions used SMART-Seq v4 Ultra Low Input.

A process of 5'RACE template switching, which added a universal primer site and UMIs, was used to make TCR cDNA. One entry per CDR3 protein results from TCRdb running MiXCR on the 5' RACE reads. The table includes 300,000 to 400,000 distinct CDR3 sequences, more than 8.5% detected once. Overall study findings and caveats: Compared with primary, the secondary response was weaker and peaked at day 5, not 15.

The table lists this clonotype with a few counts. Its specificity is not known. Trimming removed 1 base at V and 8 bases at J, with 12 bases between. The CDR3 spans 13 residues. The V gene's germline CDR1 is SQVTM and CDR2 ANQGSEA. This clonotype was obtained from a man aged 18 to 35 who received the YFV17D yellow fever vaccine. Specimen: PBMCs, collected on the day of the first yellow fever vaccination. The rearrangement uses TRBV29-1 and TRBJ2-1; D remains unclear. CDR3 sequence reads: CSVEGLQVYEQFF. In DNA form, the CDR3 reads TGCAGCGTTGAAGGTCTTCAGGTCTATGAGCAGTTCTTC.